These T cell receptor beta chains were read from a single sample in a study of patients and donors after allogeneic stem cell transplantation. TCRdb re-called the RT-PCR reads through MiXCR, storing one row per CDR3 protein. This table holds hundreds of thousands of distinct CDR3 sequences, around an eighth found once. The sequenced sample consisted of blood, either unsorted or a sorted T cell fraction (not recorded which). The receptor source for this set is a human donor who was either an allogeneic HSCT recipient or a stem cell or donor lymphocyte infusion donor (not recorded which). It is not recorded whose cells these are; they may come from a transplant donor. Each CDR3 is given with its conserved first and last residue. Fields, in order: V gene, J gene, D gene, clone size, CDR3 protein, CDR3 DNA. A D gene is named only where the DNA matches it firmly. Expanded clones are given a class, and other clones once, few, many or no size at all.

TRBV2	TRBJ2-4	.	.	CASRGMGAKNIQYF	TGTGCCAGCAGGGGAATGGGGGCCAAAAACATTCAGTACTTC
TRBV6-5	TRBJ2-5	TRBD1	few	CASSYGTGPETQYF	TGTGCCAGCAGTTACGGGACAGGGCCCGAGACCCAGTACTTC
TRBV5-1	TRBJ2-7	TRBD1	.	CASSIDRGGSEQYF	TGCGCCAGCAGCATTGACAGGGGGGGATCCGAGCAGTACTTC
TRBV20-1	TRBJ1-6	TRBD1	.	CSVGRGQASSYNSPLHF	TGCAGTGTCGGCCGGGGACAGGCGAGCTCCTATAATTCACCCCTCCACTTT
TRBV29-1	TRBJ1-1	.	.	CSVTGTEAFF	TGCAGCGTGACGGGAACTGAAGCTTTCTTT
TRBV29-1	TRBJ2-5	.	few	CSVGAGRETQYF	TGCAGCGTTGGGGCAGGGCGAGAGACCCAGTACTTC
TRBV11-2	TRBJ2-5	.	few	CASSARSQETQYF	TGTGCCAGCAGCGCCCGCAGTCAAGAGACCCAGTACTTC
TRBV10-2	TRBJ2-2	TRBD2	.	CASSELAGTGELFF	TGCGCCAGCAGTGAATTAGCGGGGACCGGGGAGCTGTTTTTT
TRBV5-1	TRBJ2-4	.	many	CASSLGGEARAKNIQYF	TGCGCCAGCAGCTTGGGTGGGGAAGCCCGAGCCAAAAACATTCAGTACTTC
TRBV5-6	TRBJ2-3	.	.	CASSFRRRMVEGSDTQYF	TGTGCCAGCAGCTTCCGGAGGCGGATGGTCGAAGGATCAGATACGCAGTATTTT
TRBV9	TRBJ1-2	TRBD1	many	CASRSGLETGAFGYTF	TGTGCCAGCAGGAGCGGGTTGGAGACAGGGGCGTTCGGCTACACCTTC
TRBV5-1	TRBJ2-7	TRBD2	once	CASSLAVGSGSYEQYF	TGTGCCAGCAGCTTGGCCGTGGGTAGCGGGAGCTACGAGCAGTACTTC
TRBV30	TRBJ1-5	.	many	CAWSVPSGSNQPQHF	TGTGCCTGGAGTGTACCGTCAGGCTCCAATCAGCCCCAGCATTTT
TRBV7-7	TRBJ2-1	.	.	CASSLADSSYNEQFF	TGTGCCAGCAGCTTAGCGGACAGCTCCTACAATGAGCAGTTCTTC
TRBV12-3/TRBV12-4	TRBJ2-2	TRBD1	.	CASTRGTGVTGELFF	TGTGCCAGCACACGGGGGACAGGGGTCACCGGGGAGCTGTTTTTT
TRBV13	TRBJ1-1	.	.	CASRVTGGTEAFF	TGTGCCAGCCGGGTAACTGGGGGCACTGAAGCTTTCTTT
TRBV2	TRBJ1-5	.	.	CASRMNSNQPQHF	TGTGCCAGCAGGATGAATAGCAATCAGCCCCAGCATTTT
TRBV20-1	TRBJ2-3	TRBD2	few	CSAESGGAGGYTDTQYF	TGCAGTGCTGAGTCGGGCGGAGCGGGGGGGTACACAGATACGCAGTATTTT
TRBV20-1	TRBJ2-2	TRBD1	.	CSAGQGSGGELFF	TGCAGTGCCGGACAGGGATCTGGCGGGGAGCTGTTTTTT
TRBV28	TRBJ2-5	TRBD1	.	CASSSPGQQETQYF	TGTGCCAGCAGTTCCCCGGGACAGCAAGAGACCCAGTACTTC
TRBV6-2/TRBV6-3	TRBJ1-6	.	many	CASKRVDGSPLHF	TGTGCCAGCAAGAGAGTTGACGGTTCACCCCTCCACTTT
TRBV20-1	TRBJ2-5	.	.	CSALTGYDQETQYF	TGCAGTGCTTTAACAGGGTACGATCAAGAGACCCAGTACTTC
TRBV12-3/TRBV12-4	TRBJ1-3	TRBD1	.	CASSYARRQGGRNTIYF	TGTGCCAGCAGTTACGCTCGGCGACAGGGGGGTCGAAACACCATATATTTT
TRBV5-1	TRBJ2-3	.	.	CASRPTGPTDTQYF	TGCGCCAGCAGACCAACGGGGCCCACAGATACGCAGTATTTT
TRBV6-1	TRBJ1-2	TRBD1	.	CASSESTGEGGYTF	TGTGCCAGCAGTGAATCGACAGGGGAAGGCGGCTACACCTTC
TRBV3-1	TRBJ2-1	TRBD1	.	CASSQRRLDRVGQFF	TGTGCCAGCAGCCAACGACGACTGGACAGGGTAGGACAGTTCTTC
TRBV20-1	TRBJ1-2	TRBD1	few	CSARIGTGLAGYTF	TGCAGTGCTAGAATAGGGACAGGGCTGGCTGGCTACACCTTC
TRBV24-1	TRBJ2-3	TRBD2	.	CATETSGSTDTQYF	TGTGCCACCGAAACTAGCGGCAGCACAGATACGCAGTATTTT
TRBV5-8	TRBJ2-7	TRBD2	.	CASSLLSGGTYEQYF	TGTGCCAGCAGCTTGCTTAGCGGGGGGACCTACGAGCAGTACTTC
TRBV7-8	TRBJ1-1	TRBD1	few	CASSLVPGGRNTEAFF	TGTGCCAGCAGCTTGGTTCCAGGGGGACGGAACACTGAAGCTTTCTTT
TRBV6-2/TRBV6-3	TRBJ2-4	TRBD2	many	CASTGLVGVGRPTKNIQYF	TGTGCCAGCACCGGACTAGTTGGCGTGGGGCGTCCAACCAAAAACATTCAGTACTTC
TRBV5-4	TRBJ2-1	TRBD2	many	CASSLEETSVYNEQFF	TGTGCCAGCAGCTTGGAGGAGACTAGCGTCTACAATGAGCAGTTCTTC
TRBV6-5	TRBJ1-2	TRBD1	many	CASSYGTVNYGYTF	TGTGCCAGCAGTTACGGGACAGTCAACTATGGCTACACCTTC
TRBV4-3	TRBJ2-7	.	few	CASSQDAGSAYEQYF	TGCGCCAGCAGCCAAGACGCGGGCAGCGCGTACGAGCAGTACTTC
TRBV29-1	TRBJ2-5	.	.	CSVGYQQTQYF	TGCAGCGTTGGGTATCAGCAGACCCAGTACTTC
TRBV5-1	TRBJ2-7	TRBD2	.	CASSFSGGPYEQYF	TGCGCCAGCAGCTTTAGCGGGGGTCCCTACGAGCAGTACTTC
TRBV12-1	TRBJ2-7	.	few	CASSGGDISYEQYF	TGTGCCAGCAGCGGGGGGGACATCTCCTACGAGCAGTACTTC
TRBV3-1	TRBJ2-2	.	.	CASSPRDGDTGELFF	TGTGCCAGCAGCCCCCGGGACGGGGACACCGGGGAGCTGTTTTTT
TRBV11-2	TRBJ2-3	TRBD2	.	CASSPGGGGYETDTQYF	TGTGCCAGCAGCCCAGGCGGGGGGGGGTATGAGACAGATACGCAGTATTTT
TRBV6-1	TRBJ2-2	TRBD2	.	CASSNPGGGSTGELFF	TGTGCCAGCAGTAACCCCGGCGGGGGGAGCACCGGGGAGCTGTTTTTT
TRBV12-3/TRBV12-4	TRBJ2-7	.	few	CASSSGQQTYEQYF	TGTGCCAGCAGTTCTGGACAGCAAACCTACGAGCAGTACTTC
TRBV6-1	TRBJ1-6	.	few	CATTPDWSSYNSPLHF	TGTGCCACCACGCCGGACTGGAGCTCCTATAATTCACCCCTCCACTTT
TRBV7-2	TRBJ1-1	.	many	CASSSPGALNTEAFF	TGTGCCAGCAGCTCGCCAGGGGCCTTGAACACTGAAGCTTTCTTT
TRBV19	TRBJ2-2	TRBD2	few	CASSTLAGVSTGELFF	TGTGCCAGTAGTACTCTAGCGGGAGTCAGCACCGGGGAGCTGTTTTTT
TRBV12-3/TRBV12-4	TRBJ1-4	TRBD1	few	CASSFQGGNEKLFF	TGTGCCAGCAGTTTTCAGGGGGGCAATGAAAAACTGTTTTTT